This is a list of T cell receptor beta chains from one sample in a study of blood T cells in healthy people across ages. MiXCR, run by TCRdb on the 5' RACE reads, gives a single entry per CDR3 protein. The sample contains 1.5 million to 2 million distinct CDR3 sequences, roughly 52% of which appear only once. Material for sequencing was blood. The receptors were sampled from a middle-aged woman in good health. The CDR3 runs from the conserved cysteine through the conserved F or W. A D gene is named only where the DNA matches it firmly. Size values are once, few and many counts, or a class for expanded clones, and some rows have none.

v_gene: TRBV6-2/TRBV6-3
len: 14
d_gene: TRBD1
abundance: .
j_gene: TRBJ1-5
CDR3aa: CASRQGQGPLPQHF
CDR3nt: TGTGCCAGCAGGCAAGGACAGGGACCATTGCCCCAGCATTTT

v_gene: TRBV12-3/TRBV12-4
len: 15
d_gene: TRBD1
abundance: few
j_gene: TRBJ2-5
CDR3aa: CASSPPDRGGETQYF
CDR3nt: TGTGCCAGCAGTCCTCCCGACAGGGGTGGAGAGACCCAGTACTTC

v_gene: TRBV6-2/TRBV6-3
len: 18
d_gene: .
abundance: .
j_gene: TRBJ1-5
CDR3aa: CASSYSIRIASARQPQHF
CDR3nt: TGTGCCAGCAGTTACTCGATACGAATAGCGAGTGCGCGTCAGCCCCAGCATTTT

v_gene: TRBV6-1
len: 15
d_gene: TRBD2
abundance: .
j_gene: TRBJ2-3
CDR3aa: CASTSSGGRTDTQYF
CDR3nt: TGTGCCAGCACAAGTAGCGGGGGGCGCACAGATACGCAGTATTTT

v_gene: TRBV12-3/TRBV12-4
len: 13
d_gene: .
abundance: .
j_gene: TRBJ2-1
CDR3aa: CASSRDSEETQFF
CDR3nt: TGTGCCAGCAGTCGAGACAGTGAAGAGACCCAGTTCTTC

v_gene: TRBV6-6
len: 14
d_gene: .
abundance: .
j_gene: TRBJ2-3
CDR3aa: CASSYLDWRDTQYF
CDR3nt: TGTGCCAGCAGTTACTTGGACTGGCGAGATACGCAGTATTTT

v_gene: TRBV29-1
len: 15
d_gene: TRBD2
abundance: .
j_gene: TRBJ2-3
CDR3aa: CSVEDLAGRTDTQYF
CDR3nt: TGCAGCGTTGAGGACCTAGCGGGGCGCACAGATACGCAGTATTTT

v_gene: TRBV6-5
len: 16
d_gene: .
abundance: few
j_gene: TRBJ2-7
CDR3aa: CASSYSSSGQSREQYF
CDR3nt: TGTGCCAGCAGTTATTCCAGTTCCGGACAGAGCCGAGAGCAGTACTTC

v_gene: TRBV6-2/TRBV6-3
len: 16
d_gene: TRBD1
abundance: .
j_gene: TRBJ2-5
CDR3aa: CASSPHSTGRGETQYF
CDR3nt: TGTGCCAGCAGTCCCCACTCGACAGGGCGAGGAGAGACCCAGTACTTC

v_gene: TRBV6-1
len: 12
d_gene: .
abundance: .
j_gene: TRBJ1-2
CDR3aa: CASSEPPGGYTF
CDR3nt: TGTGCCAGCAGTGAACCCCCTGGTGGCTACACCTTC

v_gene: TRBV10-3
len: 15
d_gene: TRBD1
abundance: .
j_gene: TRBJ1-1
CDR3aa: CAISPGTGPTNEAFF
CDR3nt: TGTGCCATCAGTCCCGGGACAGGTCCAACCAATGAAGCTTTCTTT

v_gene: TRBV29-1
len: 15
d_gene: TRBD1
abundance: .
j_gene: TRBJ2-7
CDR3aa: CSVGNVRGQGFEQYF
CDR3nt: TGCAGCGTTGGAAATGTGAGGGGACAGGGGTTCGAGCAGTACTTC

v_gene: TRBV27
len: 14
d_gene: TRBD1
abundance: .
j_gene: TRBJ2-7
CDR3aa: CASRETGGTYEQYF
CDR3nt: TGTGCCAGCAGGGAGACAGGGGGAACCTACGAGCAGTACTTC

v_gene: TRBV28
len: 14
d_gene: .
abundance: .
j_gene: TRBJ2-7
CDR3aa: CASSKYRVSYEQYF
CDR3nt: TGTGCCAGCAGTAAATACAGGGTCTCCTACGAGCAGTACTTC

v_gene: TRBV6-4
len: 16
d_gene: TRBD2
abundance: many
j_gene: TRBJ2-3
CDR3aa: CASSDSTSGGADTQYF
CDR3nt: TGTGCCAGCAGTGACTCGACTAGCGGGGGCGCAGATACGCAGTATTTT

v_gene: TRBV29-1
len: 13
d_gene: .
abundance: few
j_gene: TRBJ2-5
CDR3aa: CSVTPQGQETQYF
CDR3nt: TGCAGCGTTACACCTCAGGGTCAAGAGACCCAGTACTTC

v_gene: TRBV5-4
len: 16
d_gene: TRBD1
abundance: .
j_gene: TRBJ2-7
CDR3aa: CASSFRAGGIAYEQYF
CDR3nt: TGTGCCAGCAGTTTTCGGGCAGGGGGAATAGCCTACGAGCAGTACTTC

v_gene: TRBV4-2
len: 14
d_gene: .
abundance: few
j_gene: TRBJ2-3
CDR3aa: CASSQDHSTDTQYF
CDR3nt: TGTGCCAGCAGCCAAGATCATAGCACAGATACGCAGTATTTT

v_gene: TRBV20-1
len: 14
d_gene: .
abundance: .
j_gene: TRBJ1-1
CDR3aa: CSARDLTTNTEAFF
CDR3nt: TGCAGTGCTAGAGATCTGACCACGAACACTGAAGCTTTCTTT

v_gene: TRBV6-1
len: 17
d_gene: TRBD2
abundance: .
j_gene: TRBJ2-7
CDR3aa: CASRPAGLAAGSYEQYF
CDR3nt: TGTGCCAGCAGGCCCGCTGGACTAGCGGCGGGCTCCTACGAGCAGTACTTC

v_gene: TRBV7-8
len: 17
d_gene: TRBD1
abundance: .
j_gene: TRBJ2-3
CDR3aa: CASSPDRGQFGTDTQYF
CDR3nt: TGTGCCAGCAGCCCTGACAGGGGGCAATTTGGCACAGATACGCAGTATTTT

v_gene: TRBV5-1
len: 14
d_gene: .
abundance: .
j_gene: TRBJ2-7
CDR3aa: CASSLSQGIDEQYF
CDR3nt: TGCGCCAGCAGCTTGAGTCAGGGGATTGACGAGCAGTACTTC

v_gene: TRBV5-1
len: 13
d_gene: .
abundance: many
j_gene: TRBJ2-5
CDR3aa: CASSLGGSETQYF
CDR3nt: TGCGCCAGCAGTCTGGGTGGTTCGGAGACCCAGTACTTC

v_gene: TRBV7-2
len: 13
d_gene: .
abundance: .
j_gene: TRBJ2-3
CDR3aa: CASSLMDTDTQYF
CDR3nt: TGTGCCAGCAGCTTGATGGACACAGATACGCAGTATTTT

v_gene: TRBV7-6
len: 16
d_gene: .
abundance: .
j_gene: TRBJ1-4
CDR3aa: CASSFRSPSTNEKLFF
CDR3nt: TGTGCCAGCAGCTTTCGTTCTCCGTCAACTAATGAAAAACTGTTTTTT

v_gene: TRBV7-3
len: 17
d_gene: .
abundance: .
j_gene: TRBJ2-1
CDR3aa: CASSLSPGRGTYNEQFF
CDR3nt: TGTGCCAGCAGCTTAAGCCCGGGCAGGGGAACCTACAATGAGCAGTTCTTC

v_gene: TRBV29-1
len: 12
d_gene: .
abundance: few
j_gene: TRBJ2-1
CDR3aa: CSVVPGDNEQFF
CDR3nt: TGCAGCGTTGTCCCAGGGGACAATGAGCAGTTCTTC

v_gene: TRBV3-1
len: 15
d_gene: .
abundance: .
j_gene: TRBJ2-5
CDR3aa: CASSQGLGGGETQYF
CDR3nt: TGTGCCAGCAGCCAAGGACTAGGAGGGGGAGAGACCCAGTACTTC

v_gene: TRBV6-6
len: 13
d_gene: .
abundance: few
j_gene: TRBJ2-7
CDR3aa: CASSHADGYEQYF
CDR3nt: TGTGCCAGCAGCCATGCGGACGGATACGAGCAGTACTTC

v_gene: TRBV6-5
len: 15
d_gene: TRBD2
abundance: .
j_gene: TRBJ2-5
CDR3aa: CASSYRAGGHNEQYF
CDR3nt: TGTGCCAGCAGTTACAGAGCGGGGGGTCACAATGAGCAGTACTTC

v_gene: TRBV7-2
len: 15
d_gene: .
abundance: .
j_gene: TRBJ1-2
CDR3aa: CASSFEGLEDYGYTF
CDR3nt: TGTGCCAGCAGCTTCGAAGGGTTGGAGGACTATGGCTACACCTTC

v_gene: TRBV4-2
len: 15
d_gene: .
abundance: .
j_gene: TRBJ2-7
CDR3aa: CASSQDLSQSYEQYF
CDR3nt: TGTGCCAGCAGCCAAGATCTATCACAGTCCTACGAGCAGTACTTC

v_gene: TRBV4-2
len: 14
d_gene: .
abundance: few
j_gene: TRBJ2-1
CDR3aa: CASSQDIGTGEQFF
CDR3nt: TGTGCCAGCAGCCAAGATATAGGGACGGGTGAGCAGTTCTTC

v_gene: TRBV28
len: 15
d_gene: TRBD1
abundance: .
j_gene: TRBJ2-7
CDR3aa: CASSRLQGARDEQYF
CDR3nt: TGTGCCAGCAGCCGGCTACAGGGGGCTCGGGACGAGCAGTACTTC

v_gene: TRBV12-3/TRBV12-4
len: 14
d_gene: TRBD1
abundance: few
j_gene: TRBJ2-4
CDR3aa: CASSTGRQGAEQYF
CDR3nt: TGTGCCAGCAGTACCGGCCGACAGGGGGCTGAGCAGTACTTC

v_gene: TRBV6-2/TRBV6-3
len: 14
d_gene: .
abundance: .
j_gene: TRBJ1-2
CDR3aa: CASALLDSNYGYTF
CDR3nt: TGTGCCAGCGCGCTACTAGACAGCAACTATGGCTACACCTTC

v_gene: TRBV7-2
len: 14
d_gene: .
abundance: .
j_gene: TRBJ1-1
CDR3aa: CASSLDLIITEAFF
CDR3nt: TGTGCCAGCAGCTTAGACCTAATAATCACTGAAGCTTTCTTT

v_gene: TRBV7-7
len: 14
d_gene: .
abundance: .
j_gene: TRBJ2-3
CDR3aa: CASSSAVGADTQYF
CDR3nt: TGTGCTAGCAGCTCGGCGGTCGGGGCAGATACGCAGTATTTT

v_gene: TRBV2
len: 18
d_gene: .
abundance: .
j_gene: TRBJ2-7
CDR3aa: CASSDFGEGATPGYEQYF
CDR3nt: TGTGCCAGCAGTGATTTCGGGGAGGGGGCGACACCAGGCTACGAGCAGTACTTC

v_gene: TRBV20-1
len: 12
d_gene: TRBD1
abundance: few
j_gene: TRBJ1-1
CDR3aa: CSAPGQGGEAFF
CDR3nt: TGCAGTGCGCCGGGACAGGGGGGTGAAGCTTTCTTT

v_gene: TRBV7-2
len: 15
d_gene: TRBD2
abundance: .
j_gene: TRBJ2-4
CDR3aa: CASSTGLAGNNEQYF
CDR3nt: TGTGCCAGCAGCACGGGACTAGCGGGGAACAATGAGCAGTACTTC

v_gene: TRBV4-3
len: 15
d_gene: .
abundance: .
j_gene: TRBJ2-7
CDR3aa: CASSQDRAFVYEQYF
CDR3nt: TGCGCCAGCAGCCAAGACAGAGCTTTCGTTTACGAGCAGTACTTC

v_gene: TRBV6-6
len: 16
d_gene: .
abundance: .
j_gene: TRBJ1-2
CDR3aa: CASSSTSGQPNYGYTF
CDR3nt: TGTGCCAGCAGTTCAACCTCCGGACAGCCTAACTATGGCTACACCTTC

v_gene: TRBV24-1
len: 14
d_gene: .
abundance: .
j_gene: TRBJ2-7
CDR3aa: CATSGQGDAYEQYF
CDR3nt: TGTGCCACCAGTGGCCAGGGTGATGCCTACGAGCAGTACTTC

v_gene: TRBV4-1
len: 16
d_gene: TRBD2
abundance: .
j_gene: TRBJ2-3
CDR3aa: CASSPGSRGDTDTQYF
CDR3nt: TGCGCCAGCAGCCCCGGCTCGCGGGGGGACACAGATACGCAGTATTTT

v_gene: TRBV10-3
len: 14
d_gene: .
abundance: few
j_gene: TRBJ2-1
CDR3aa: CATREGQRNNEQFF
CDR3nt: TGTGCCACCCGGGAGGGACAGAGAAACAATGAGCAGTTCTTC

v_gene: TRBV15
len: 14
d_gene: .
abundance: .
j_gene: TRBJ1-2
CDR3aa: CATSSTVSNYGYTF
CDR3nt: TGTGCCACCAGCAGTACAGTTTCTAACTATGGCTACACCTTC

v_gene: TRBV5-6
len: 16
d_gene: TRBD2
abundance: .
j_gene: TRBJ2-5
CDR3aa: CASSWTSGGAFETQYF
CDR3nt: TGTGCCAGCAGCTGGACTAGCGGGGGGGCCTTTGAGACCCAGTACTTC